The present T cell receptor (beta chain) was sequenced within a study of monozygotic twins with inflammatory bowel disease. Per germline, CDR1 KGHSH and CDR2 LQKENI. CDR3 length: 17 amino acids. TCRdb reprocessed the 5' RACE reads and stores each CDR3 protein as one record, lacking DNA. Across 110,000 or so distinct CDR3 sequences, the top ten clones capture around 12% of the sample. This receptor was taken from a human donor with ulcerative colitis or Crohn's disease, or a healthy co-twin of an affected twin (not recorded which). The chain uses TRBV18 and TRBJ2-1; as DNA is missing, the TRBD2 call by TCRdb cannot be tested. Sequences were obtained from blood. The CDR3 sequence is CASSPMTGGSSYNEQFF.